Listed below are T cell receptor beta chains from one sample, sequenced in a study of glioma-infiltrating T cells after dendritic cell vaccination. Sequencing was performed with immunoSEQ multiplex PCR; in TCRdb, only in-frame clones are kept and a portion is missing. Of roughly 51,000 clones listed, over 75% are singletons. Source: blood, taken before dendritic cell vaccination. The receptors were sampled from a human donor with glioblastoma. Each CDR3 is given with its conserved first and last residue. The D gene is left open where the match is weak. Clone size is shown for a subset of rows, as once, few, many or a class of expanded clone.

CDR3: CASSQSRVGGYTF
DNA: TGCGCCAGCAGCCAATCCAGGGTTGGCGGCTACACCTTC
D: .
size: .
V: TRBV4-3
J: TRBJ1-2

CDR3: CASSYSGGSQTQYF
DNA: TGCGCCAGCAGCTATAGCGGAGGGAGCCAGACCCAGTACTTC
D: .
size: .
V: TRBV5-1
J: TRBJ2-5

CDR3: CAISELSGVGYTF
DNA: TGTGCCATCAGTGAGTTGTCAGGGGTTGGCTACACCTTC
D: .
size: few
V: TRBV10-3
J: TRBJ1-2

CDR3: CASSLKRQETQYF
DNA: TGTGCCAGCAGCTTAAAGAGGCAAGAGACCCAGTACTTC
D: .
size: .
V: TRBV11-3
J: TRBJ2-5

CDR3: CASSLPTAGGGETQYF
DNA: TGTGCCAGCAGCCTGCCTACAGCGGGAGGAGGAGAGACCCAGTACTTC
D: TRBD2
size: .
V: TRBV6-6
J: TRBJ2-5

CDR3: CASSLARETGELFF
DNA: TGTGCCAGCAGCTTAGCGAGGGAGACCGGGGAGCTGTTTTTT
D: .
size: .
V: TRBV7-6
J: TRBJ2-2

CDR3: CARSLLAGQGATYGYTF
DNA: TGTGCCAGAAGCTTGTTAGCCGGACAGGGGGCTACATATGGCTACACCTTC
D: TRBD1
size: .
V: TRBV5-3
J: TRBJ1-2

CDR3: CASSYSRTGGSEQYF
DNA: TGTGCCAGCAGTTACTCTAGGACAGGGGGCTCCGAGCAGTACTTC
D: TRBD1
size: .
V: TRBV6-5
J: TRBJ2-7

CDR3: CAWRSQVANQPQHF
DNA: TGTGCCTGGAGATCACAGGTGGCCAATCAGCCCCAGCATTTT
D: .
size: once
V: TRBV30
J: TRBJ1-5

CDR3: CAWSVPESGNTIYF
DNA: TGTGCCTGGAGTGTACCAGAATCTGGAAACACCATATATTTT
D: .
size: .
V: TRBV30
J: TRBJ1-3

CDR3: CASSVHPGEGSPLHF
DNA: TGTGCCAGCAGCGTCCACCCGGGGGAGGGTTCACCCCTCCACTTT
D: .
size: .
V: TRBV9
J: TRBJ1-6

CDR3: CATQWDNSYEQYF
DNA: TGCGCCACCCAGTGGGACAACTCCTACGAGCAGTACTTC
D: .
size: few
V: TRBV10-2
J: TRBJ2-7

CDR3: CASKTGVEIGTEAFF
DNA: TGTGCCAGTAAAACAGGGGTTGAGATAGGCACTGAAGCTTTCTTT
D: TRBD1
size: .
V: TRBV11-3
J: TRBJ1-1

CDR3: CASSYSAGLLGYF
DNA: TGTGCCAGCAGTTACTCAGCGGGACTACTGGGGTATTTT
D: TRBD2
size: .
V: TRBV6-5
J: TRBJ2-3

CDR3: CASSLTGPQPQHF
DNA: TGTGCCAGCAGTTTGACAGGACCCCAGCCCCAGCATTTT
D: .
size: .
V: TRBV28
J: TRBJ1-5

CDR3: CAISASTSGSSYEQYF
DNA: TGTGCCATCAGCGCCTCCACTAGCGGGAGCTCCTACGAGCAGTACTTC
D: TRBD2
size: .
V: TRBV10-3
J: TRBJ2-7

CDR3: CASSQGQGPLEQYF
DNA: TGTGCCAGTAGTCAGGGACAGGGTCCCCTCGAGCAGTACTTC
D: TRBD1
size: .
V: TRBV19
J: TRBJ2-7